This T cell receptor (beta chain) was documented in a study of Ad26.COV2.S vaccination and SARS-CoV-2 variants. Profiling relied on immunoSEQ multiplex PCR, and the TCRdb table lists in-frame clones only, not all of them. The sample holds about 350,000 clones, about 85% seen once. The treatment: about 20 received Ad26.COV2.S at low or high dose, single or two shots; a few received placebo; per-sample allocation not given. Collection of the samples took place on day 63 after the first injection of vaccine or placebo. The sample in question was peripheral blood, obtained in a trial of Ad26.COV2.S vaccine versus placebo. This sequence was found in a person between 18 and 65 years old who received the Ad26.COV2.S COVID-19 vaccine or a placebo.

The chain's CDR3 is CASSQGGGGYYNEQFF. CDR3 nucleotides: TGTGCCAGCAGCCAAGGGGGCGGGGGGTACTACAATGAGCAGTTCTTC. The chain uses TRBV4-2 and TRBJ2-1; 8 bases align to TRBD2. This CDR3 contains 16 residues. The V gene's germline CDR1 is LGHNA and CDR2 YNFKEQ. The V and J ends lost 1 base and 3 bases, in that order; junction bases with no gene match: 5.